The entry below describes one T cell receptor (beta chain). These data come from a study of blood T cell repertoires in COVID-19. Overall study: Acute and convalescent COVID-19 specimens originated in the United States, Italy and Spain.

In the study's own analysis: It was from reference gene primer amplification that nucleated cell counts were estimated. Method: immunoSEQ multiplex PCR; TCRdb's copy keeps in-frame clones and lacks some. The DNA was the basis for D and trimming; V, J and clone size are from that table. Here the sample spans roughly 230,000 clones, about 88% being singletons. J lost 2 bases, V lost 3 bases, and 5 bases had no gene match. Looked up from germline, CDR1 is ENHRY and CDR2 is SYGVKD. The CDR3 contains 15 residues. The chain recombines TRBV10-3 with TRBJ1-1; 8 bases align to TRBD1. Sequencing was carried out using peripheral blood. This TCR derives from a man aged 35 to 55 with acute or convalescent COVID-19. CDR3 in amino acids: CAISERAGGNTEAFF. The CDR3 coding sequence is TGTGCCATCAGTGAACGGGCAGGGGGCAACACTGAAGCTTTCTTT.